Listed below are T cell receptor beta chains from one sample, sequenced in a study of cytomegalovirus exposure and HLA in healthy donors. The protocol was immunoSEQ multiplex PCR, while the TCRdb copy is restricted to in-frame clones and leaves out a portion. The table shows more than 140,000 clones, with roughly 77% occurring only once. Sequencing input: PBMCs. The receptors were gathered from a man aged 35 to 55 in good health and CMV-seronegative. Both conserved end residues are part of each CDR3. D genes are given only for firm matches. The size field is filled for only some rows; it gives once, few, many or a size class.

>NA|NA|TRBJ1-5|TRBV4-2
TGTGCCAGCAGCCAAGCGAGACAGTATAGCAATCAGCCCCAGCATTTT
CASSQARQYSNQPQHF
>NA|NA|TRBJ1-2|TRBV15
TGTGCCACCAGCAGGGACACCCTCGGCTATGGCTACACCTTC
CATSRDTLGYGYTF
>TRBD1|NA|TRBJ1-4|TRBV27
TGTGCCAGCAGTTCACGACAGGGCATCCCACTCGGGGAACTGTTTTTT
CASSSRQGIPLGELFF
>TRBD2|NA|TRBJ2-7|TRBV9
TGTGCCAGCAGCGTAGACGGTGCGGGGGGGCGCGAGCAGTACTTC
CASSVDGAGGREQYF
>NA|NA|TRBJ1-6|TRBV5-4
TGTGCCAGCAGCGTGGGGACAAGCACGTTCATCCACTTT
CASSVGTSTFIHF
>NA|NA|TRBJ2-3|TRBV4-2
TGTGCCAGCAGCCAAGGCCGGGACTCGCTTAGAAATACGCAGTATTTT
CASSQGRDSLRNTQYF
>TRBD1|NA|TRBJ1-5|TRBV29-1
TGCAGCGTTGAAACAGGGGGCAATCAGCCCCAGCATTTT
CSVETGGNQPQHF
>NA|NA|TRBJ2-7|TRBV18
TGTGCCAGCTCACCTACTCGTGGAACTAGCCTCATCTACGAGCAGTACTTC
CASSPTRGTSLIYEQYF
>TRBD1|NA|TRBJ2-6|TRBV7-2
TGTGCCAGCAGCTCAGCAGGGGGTGCTGGGGCCAACGTCCTGACTTTC
CASSSAGGAGANVLTF
>NA|NA|TRBJ2-5|TRBV5-1
TGCGCCAGCAGCTTGGGTACGGGGCAAGAGACCCAGTACTTC
CASSLGTGQETQYF
>NA|NA|TRBJ1-1|TRBV19
TGTGCCAGTAGTATTGGTTGGGCCTATGCTTTCTTT
CASSIGWAYAFF
>NA|NA|TRBJ1-2|TRBV11-2
TGTGCCAGCACCTGGGGGGTGAGCAGCTATGGCTACACCTTC
CASTWGVSSYGYTF
>NA|NA|TRBJ1-4|TRBV9
TGTGCCAGCAGCCCCCGGCCCGGGGGTAGAGAAAAACTGTTTTTT
CASSPRPGGREKLFF
>NA|NA|TRBJ2-3|TRBV19
TGTGCCAGTAGTATAATGGCAGGCTATAGCACAGATACGCAGTATTTT
CASSIMAGYSTDTQYF
>NA|once|TRBJ2-7|TRBV28
TGTGCCAGCAGTTTCTCCACAGTCTCCTACGAGCAGTACTTC
CASSFSTVSYEQYF
>NA|NA|TRBJ2-3|TRBV7-3
TGTGCCAGCAGCTTAAATTCCGGAGGGCGTACGCAGTATTTT
CASSLNSGGRTQYF